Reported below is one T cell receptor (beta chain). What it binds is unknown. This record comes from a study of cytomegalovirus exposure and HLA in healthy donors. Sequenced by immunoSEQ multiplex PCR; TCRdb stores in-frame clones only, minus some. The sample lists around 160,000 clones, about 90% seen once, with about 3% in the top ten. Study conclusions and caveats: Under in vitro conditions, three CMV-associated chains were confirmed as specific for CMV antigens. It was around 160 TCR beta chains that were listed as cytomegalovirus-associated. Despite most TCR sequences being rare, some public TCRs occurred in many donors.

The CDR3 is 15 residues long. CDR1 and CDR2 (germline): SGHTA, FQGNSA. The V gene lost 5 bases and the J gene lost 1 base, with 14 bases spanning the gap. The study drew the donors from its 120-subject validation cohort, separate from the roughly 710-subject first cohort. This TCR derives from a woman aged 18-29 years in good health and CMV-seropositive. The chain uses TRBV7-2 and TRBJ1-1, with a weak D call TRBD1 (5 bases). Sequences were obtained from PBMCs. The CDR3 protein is CASSHSPGRNTEAFF. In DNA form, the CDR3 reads TGTGCCAGCAGCCATTCTCCAGGGCGGAACACTGAAGCTTTCTTT. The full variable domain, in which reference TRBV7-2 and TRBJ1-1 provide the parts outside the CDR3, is GAGVSQSPSNKVTEKGKDVELRCDPISGHTALYWYRQSLGQGLEFLIYFQGNSAPDKSGLPSDRFSAERTGGSVSTLTIQRTQQEDSAVYLCASSHSPGRNTEAFFGQGTRLTVV.